This T cell receptor (beta chain) emerged from a study of T cells in Graves' hyperthyroidism and ophthalmopathy. Template material for amplifying TCR beta CDR3 regions consisted of RNA transcripts. When the TCR CDR3 underwent first-round RT-PCR, the HTBI primer set was used. TCRdb re-analysed the multiplex PCR reads in MiXCR, keeping a single row per CDR3 protein. The profile shows under 400,000 distinct CDR3 sequences, roughly 15% of them singletons. Germline V gene lookup returns CDR1 MNHEY and CDR2 SMNVEV (reference sequence). The V end lost 5 bases, the J end lost 1 base, and 8 bases lay between the germline ends. CDR3 size: 13 residues. With regard to this clonotype: It may be a read error: a sequence one base away is much more abundant. This CDR3 is missing its conserved last phenylalanine or tryptophan, likely due to a read error.

The sequencing sample was made of blood. The sequence came from a man in his thirties or forties with Graves' hyperthyroidism. The chain carries TRBV27 and TRBJ1-1; D is unclear. The CDR3, as DNA: TGTGCCAGCAGTCAAACGGCGAACACTGAAGCTTTCTCT. Translated: CASSQTANTEAFS.